Listed below are T cell receptor beta chains from one sample, sequenced in a study of identical twins. TCRdb analysed the 5' RACE reads with MiXCR anew, one entry per CDR3 protein. Of hundreds of thousands of distinct CDR3 sequences in the sample, 21% were seen once. These data also formed part of another study, on T cells expressing NK-cell markers.

Sequenced: PBMCs. All receptors come from a woman younger than 35 in good health. CDR3s include the opening cysteine and the closing phenylalanine or tryptophan.

>TRBV20-1|TRBJ2-2
CSARARTGTRDGTGELFF
>TRBV5-5|TRBJ1-2
CASSLPNNYGYTF
>TRBV29-1|TRBJ2-1
CSVGPPGTSGRSNEQFF
>TRBV6-6|TRBJ1-5
CASSYGLGQPQHF
>TRBV18|TRBJ2-7
CASSPYRGSYEQYF
>TRBV20-1|TRBJ1-1
CSAPHTLTNTEAFF
>TRBV5-1|TRBJ2-2
CASSLLSLLTGELFF
>TRBV27|TRBJ2-7
CASSKGRQGSSYEQYF
>TRBV20-1|TRBJ2-3
CSFFKPTLTSKTDTQYF
>TRBV12-3/TRBV12-4|TRBJ2-3
CASSLGRLLTDTQYF
>TRBV12-3/TRBV12-4|TRBJ1-6
CASSLSAGNSPLHF
>TRBV7-2|TRBJ2-1
CASSRASGTGDNEQFF
>TRBV18|TRBJ2-1
CASSKASGYNEQFF
>TRBV6-5|TRBJ2-3
CASSYQAFADTQYF
>TRBV12-3/TRBV12-4|TRBJ1-2
CASSNRGGLKGYTF
>TRBV7-9|TRBJ2-1
CASSLLAPNGYNEQFF
>TRBV20-1|TRBJ2-2
CSARDEAKNTGELFF
>TRBV5-5|TRBJ2-7
CASILTAGHYEQYF
>TRBV7-8|TRBJ2-5
CASSRGLAGETTQYF
>TRBV12-3/TRBV12-4|TRBJ1-2
CASSLGVGVRGYTF
>TRBV7-2|TRBJ2-5
CASSLSTGLAGGTQYF
>TRBV20-1|TRBJ2-2
CSASGGADTGELFF
>TRBV2|TRBJ1-5
CASSAPFQEDQPQHF
>TRBV20-1|TRBJ2-7
CSASLAGATVYEQYF
>TRBV28|TRBJ2-1
CASSLIGSQRGNEQFF
>TRBV7-9|TRBJ2-5
CASSFRTQGTQETQYF
>TRBV20-1|TRBJ2-2
CSARTPRTDTGELFF
>TRBV20-1|TRBJ2-2
CSASPSAMGTGELFF
>TRBV12-3/TRBV12-4|TRBJ2-1
CASTPRGAAYNEQFF
>TRBV5-1|TRBJ2-3
CASSLGRGGLNTDTQYF
>TRBV20-1|TRBJ1-4
CSASPRSLATNEKLFF
>TRBV11-2|TRBJ2-5
CASSLEEVGPNQETQYF
>TRBV4-3|TRBJ2-7
CASSRIHGDNSYEQYF
>TRBV6-6|TRBJ2-5
CASSRGTEETQYF
>TRBV7-2|TRBJ2-1
CASSPRQTLNEQFF
>TRBV5-1|TRBJ2-5
CASSSVPGLAGSETQYF
>TRBV27|TRBJ2-1
CASSLWSGGYNEQFF
>TRBV7-9|TRBJ2-2
CASSDSGRVFTGELFF
>TRBV12-3/TRBV12-4|TRBJ2-1
CASLGGTEQFF
>TRBV12-3/TRBV12-4|TRBJ2-1
CASSLAPGAGGEQFF
>TRBV19|TRBJ2-2
CASGRDRQTRSGELFF
>TRBV20-1|TRBJ1-2
CSARRGLGYGYTF
>TRBV10-2|TRBJ2-3
CASSPVGRTDTQYF